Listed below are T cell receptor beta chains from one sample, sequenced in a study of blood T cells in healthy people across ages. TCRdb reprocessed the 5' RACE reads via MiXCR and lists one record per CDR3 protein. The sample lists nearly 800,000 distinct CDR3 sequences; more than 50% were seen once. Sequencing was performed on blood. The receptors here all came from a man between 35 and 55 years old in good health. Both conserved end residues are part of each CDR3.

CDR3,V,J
CASSFSGNRAGEQYF,TRBV9,TRBJ2-7
CASSLTALLDGYTF,TRBV9,TRBJ1-2
CASSPTENTEAFF,TRBV6-2/TRBV6-3,TRBJ1-1
CSARDPGGGHEQYF,TRBV20-1,TRBJ2-7
CATESGDYEQFF,TRBV7-9,TRBJ2-1
CASSPLDRGGNEQFF,TRBV18,TRBJ2-1
CASSPGGDEQYF,TRBV5-1,TRBJ2-7
CATSRDLDNEQFF,TRBV15,TRBJ2-1
CASSVTMGQVNEKLFF,TRBV18,TRBJ1-4
CASSYLTSGREASTDTQYF,TRBV5-6,TRBJ2-3
CASSSQGLGTSGRASYEQYF,TRBV12-3/TRBV12-4,TRBJ2-7
CASSTGTSGSLDEQFF,TRBV27,TRBJ2-1
CSARSLRELRYEQYF,TRBV20-1,-
CASSRVNFPYEQYF,TRBV6-6,TRBJ2-7
CAYRRTGGVKQYF,TRBV28,TRBJ2-7
CASSRHDAVRGNIQYF,TRBV28,TRBJ2-4
CASSLGPEKLFF,TRBV7-7,TRBJ1-4
CATSDLPGNEQFF,TRBV24-1,TRBJ2-1
CASSLEQGRGNEQFF,TRBV5-1,TRBJ2-1
CASSSRQPHNEKLFF,TRBV5-6,TRBJ1-4
CSALLAGRFYEQYF,TRBV20-1,TRBJ2-7
CASISLGGADQPQHF,TRBV28,TRBJ1-5
CSVVQASYNEQFF,TRBV29-1,TRBJ2-1
CASSWPGEYNEQFF,TRBV28,TRBJ2-1
CSARGEQERSGANVLTF,TRBV20-1,TRBJ2-6
CAWSTDLQGSYEQYF,TRBV30,TRBJ2-7
CASSREGQGTSTDTQYF,TRBV5-1,TRBJ2-3
CASSQPGPPDEQYF,TRBV4-2,-
CASSLGGGTWEQYF,TRBV7-2,TRBJ2-5
CSVVSDRSTEGYGYTF,TRBV29-1,TRBJ1-2
CATLARVRMRRTLYEQYF,TRBV28,-
CASSFRGLLSLDRTDTQYF,TRBV11-2,TRBJ2-3
CSVEPDSSYEQYF,TRBV29-1,TRBJ2-7
CSEKQGTDTQYF,TRBV29-1,TRBJ2-3
CASSLNLRTGKTYEQYF,TRBV5-1,TRBJ2-7
CASSQGVQGDNSPLHF,TRBV4-3,TRBJ1-6
CASSQDGGGGLTDTQYF,TRBV4-2,TRBJ2-3
CASSLAGGLIETQYF,TRBV5-1,TRBJ2-5
CSARDRLNYEQYF,TRBV20-1,TRBJ2-7
CSARVGTTKGEQYF,TRBV20-1,TRBJ2-5
CASSLETSLRRGRLLTDTQYF,TRBV27,TRBJ2-3
CSVVTGLGQYF,TRBV29-1,TRBJ2-3
CASSPTPAANSPLHF,TRBV27,TRBJ1-6
CASSSPGQFYTEAFF,TRBV7-2,TRBJ1-1
CASNDRSLVLTF,TRBV12-3/TRBV12-4,TRBJ2-6
CSTKGLAGGWDEQYF,TRBV20-1,-
CAISESWQGRGTQYF,TRBV10-3,TRBJ2-7
CACGDRGDTQYF,TRBV6-5,TRBJ2-3
CASSRMNRGDGYTF,TRBV6-2/TRBV6-3,TRBJ1-2
CSAQAGRETQYF,TRBV20-1,-
CASSQATGGARETQYF,TRBV4-3,TRBJ2-5
CASLTLAGTQETQYF,TRBV3-1,TRBJ2-5
CATARDRGYTGELFF,TRBV15,TRBJ2-2
CASSSSDRAYEQYF,TRBV10-2,TRBJ2-7
CASSLGLQINEQFF,TRBV6-2/TRBV6-3,TRBJ2-1
CASSLSTGVYEQYF,TRBV5-1,TRBJ2-7
CSGSGGSYNEQFF,TRBV20-1,TRBJ2-1
CASSLTSGGHETQYF,TRBV5-8,TRBJ2-5
CASSLVAGALNEQFF,TRBV5-1,TRBJ2-1
CASSRTDYWRDGTDTQYF,TRBV3-1,TRBJ2-3